One sample yielded the 31 T cell receptor beta chains listed below, sequenced in a study of T cell responses to AZD1222 COVID-19 vaccine. The repertoire was sequenced with immunoSEQ multiplex PCR; TCRdb's copy has only in-frame clones and lacks some. The sample contains roughly 100,000 clones, around 91% of which appear only once. This sample comprised peripheral blood, obtained on day 0 of AZD1222 vaccination. The receptors come from an adult in good health.

This sequence joins TRBV9 and TRBJ2-3; no firm D call. Trimming left V 1 base short and J 1 base short, with 10 bases between. There are 15 residues in the CDR3. Germline CDR1 and CDR2: SGDLS and YYNGEE. As DNA, the CDR3 is TGTGCCAGCAGCGTAAGCGTAGGAGGCACAGATACGCAGTATTTT. Amino acids: CASSVSVGGTDTQYF.

The gene calls are TRBV11-2 and TRBJ2-3; a weak D match, TRBD2 (5 bases). Germline-derived CDR1 and CDR2 are SGHAT and FQNNGV. Trimming removed 4 bases from V and 1 base from J, with 6 bases in between. The CDR3 sequence is 13 residues long. CDR3 loop: CASSSRGTDTQYF. CDR3 bases: TGTGCCAGCAGCTCGAGGGGCACAGATACGCAGTATTTT. The entire variable domain, with the rest obtained from reference TRBV11-2 and TRBJ2-3, is as follows: EAGVAQSPRYKIIEKRQSVAFWCNPISGHATLYWYQQILGQGPKLLIQFQNNGVVDDSQLPKDRFSAERLKGVDSTLKIQPAKLEDSAVYLCASSSRGTDTQYFGPGTRLTVL.

This chain joins TRBV27 and TRBJ2-7, with 7 bases fitting TRBD2. The length of the CDR3 is 14 residues. Unmatched junction bases numbered 7, after V lost 4 bases and J lost 4 bases. Looked up from germline, CDR1 is MNHEY and CDR2 is SMNVEV (reference sequence). CDR3 sequence reads: CASSWGGRVYEQYF. In DNA form, the CDR3 reads TGTGCCAGCAGTTGGGGAGGGCGGGTTTACGAGCAGTACTTC.

The chain combines TRBV19 with TRBJ2-2; 7 bases align to TRBD1. Trimming removed 7 bases from V and 6 bases from J; junction bases left unmatched: 14. The CDR3 has 16 amino acids. In germline, CDR1 is LNHDA, CDR2 SQIVND (reference sequence). CDR3 bases: TGTGCCAGTACGGATTATGCAGGGGGTAATGCCGGGGAGCTGTTTTTT. It is translated as CASTDYAGGNAGELFF.

The V gene is TRBV2, the J gene TRBJ1-3, with D unresolved. The V end was cut by 1 base, the J end by 0 bases, with 4 bases between. The CDR3 covers 14 residues. Germline V CDR1 and CDR2: SNHLY, FYNNEI. DNA of the CDR3: TGTGCCAGCAGTGAAGTCGGCTCTGGAAACACCATATATTTT. This translates into CASSEVGSGNTIYF.

V gene TRBV28 combines with J gene TRBJ1-5; D is perhaps TRBD1 (5 bases). The CDR3 contains 16 residues. Trimming left V 3 bases short and J 2 bases short, with 14 bases between. Germline V lookup: CDR1 MDHEN, CDR2 SYDVKM. The CDR3 is CASSLRGTIGNQPQHF. The CDR3 nucleotides are TGTGCCAGCAGTTTGCGGGGGACGATAGGCAATCAGCCCCAGCATTTT.

This chain links TRBV3-1 (or the pseudogene TRBV3-2) with TRBJ2-3; a weak D match, TRBD2 (7 bases). The CDR3 totals 16 residues. The germline gives CDR1 LGHDT, CDR2 YNNKEL (reference sequence). V shed 3 bases and J shed 0 bases, with 13 bases lying between them. CDR3 DNA: TGTGCCAGCAGCCATGGGAGCGGGACAAGCACAGATACGCAGTATTTT. Protein sequence: CASSHGSGTSTDTQYF.

This chain links TRBV6-4 with TRBJ1-2, with 7 bases matching TRBD1. CDR1 and CDR2 (germline): MRHNA, SNTAGT. The CDR3 runs to 13 residues. Germline trimming cut 6 bases from V and 2 bases from J; bases unmatched to any gene: 3. CDR3 loop: CASRQGNNYGYTF. CDR3 DNA: TGTGCCAGCAGACAGGGGAACAACTATGGCTACACCTTC.

This clone was counted between two and nine times. The genes are TRBV4-2 and TRBJ2-1; tentatively, D is TRBD2 (6 bases). V was trimmed by 1 base and J by 10 bases, leaving 14 bases between them. CDR1 and CDR2 from the germline V gene are LGHNA and YNFKEQ. The CDR3 is 14 residues long. CDR3 protein: CASSQVGERAEQFF. The CDR3 nucleotides read TGTGCCAGCAGCCAAGTGGGAGAGCGGGCCGAGCAGTTCTTC.

The chain is built from TRBV6-5 and TRBJ1-5; tentative D call: TRBD1 (5 bases). The CDR3 has 14 amino acids. V was clipped by 6 bases and J by 2 bases, with 11 bases between them. The germline V gene encodes CDR1 MNHEY and CDR2 SVGAGI. CDR3 region: CASSDSGGNQPQHF. The DNA of the CDR3 is TGTGCCAGCAGCGACAGCGGAGGCAATCAGCCCCAGCATTTT.

The chain couples TRBV5-5 to TRBJ1-5; 12 bases match TRBD1. V lost 0 bases, J lost 0 bases, and 10 bases stayed unmatched. Per the germline V gene, CDR1 is SGHKS and CDR2 is YYEKEE (reference sequence). The CDR3 contains 20 residues. CDR3: CASSLALRDRGRGSNQPQHF. In DNA form, the CDR3 reads TGTGCCAGCAGCTTGGCCCTCCGGGACAGGGGGCGAGGTAGCAATCAGCCCCAGCATTTT.

The chain employs TRBV27 and TRBJ2-4; D is unresolved. The germline V and J ends were trimmed by 5 bases and 1 base, with 18 bases remaining between them. The germline CDR1 and CDR2 sequences are MNHEY and SMNVEV (reference sequence). CDR3 length equals 17 residues. CDR3 nucleotide sequence: TGTGCCAGCAGTCGTCTCTCCGAGCGACCGGCCAAAAACATTCAGTACTTC. Translation gives CASSRLSERPAKNIQYF.

This chain links TRBV11-3 with TRBJ2-1, with a possible D match to TRBD2 (6 bases). Germline assignment: CDR1 SGHNT and CDR2 YENEEA. The CDR3 length is 16 residues. Trimming took 4 bases from V and 0 from J, leaving 13 bases between them. The CDR3 protein is CASSSPRSGSYNEQFF. For the CDR3, the DNA is TGTGCCAGCAGCTCCCCTCGTAGCGGCTCCTACAATGAGCAGTTCTTC.

The chain has TRBV6-5 and TRBJ1-3; tentative D call: TRBD1 (5 bases). V was cut by 6 bases and J by 4 bases, with 16 bases left in between. Germline V gene sequence: CDR1 MNHEY, CDR2 SVGAGI. The CDR3 has 15 residues. The CDR3 nucleotides read TGTGCCAGCAGCCGAACAGGAGTAGTAGGAAACACCATATATTTT. Its protein is CASSRTGVVGNTIYF.

The chain joins TRBV7-9 to TRBJ1-4; 8 bases agree with TRBD1. Per the germline V gene, CDR1 is SEHNR and CDR2 is FQNEAQ (reference sequence). The CDR3 spans 12 residues. J was trimmed by 13 bases and V by 4 bases; bases with no gene match: 5. The CDR3 protein is CASSSGQGGLFF. CDR3 DNA sequence: TGTGCCAGCAGCTCCGGACAGGGAGGACTGTTTTTT.

This clone has more than one count but fewer than ten. This chain uses TRBV27 with TRBJ2-7, with unresolved D. The V end was cut by 6 bases, the J end by 5 bases, with 14 bases between. The CDR3 covers 13 residues. CDR1 and CDR2 (germline): MNHEY, SMNVEV (reference sequence). The CDR3, as DNA: TGTGCCAGCAGAACCGCTAATGGGAACGAGCAGTACTTC. Translated, it gives CASRTANGNEQYF.

The chain links TRBV5-1 to TRBJ2-1; D may be TRBD2 (6 bases). The ends were cut back, 4 bases at V and 8 bases at J, with 22 bases in the middle. The CDR3 is made up of 16 amino acids. Germline CDR1 reads SGHRS; CDR2 reads YFSETQ. CDR3 DNA: TGCGCCAGCAGCGTGTCGGGACTCCCACCTATGGATGAGCAGTTCTTC. The encoded protein is CASSVSGLPPMDEQFF. Full variable domain (rest looked up from reference TRBV5-1 and TRBJ2-1): KAGVTQTPRYLIKTRGQQVTLSCSPISGHRSVSWYQQTPGQGLQFLFEYFSETQRNKGNFPGRFSGRQFSNSRSEMNVSTLELGDSALYLCASSVSGLPPMDEQFFGPGTRLTVL.

The chain joins TRBV2 to TRBJ1-1; D perhaps matches TRBD1 (5 bases). The CDR3 has 14 residues. V lost 2 bases to trimming and J lost 6 bases, with 13 bases between them. The germline CDR1 and CDR2 sequences are SNHLY and FYNNEI. The CDR3 region has the DNA TGTGCCAGCAGTGAAAACGGGGGTAACCCTGAAGCTTTCTTT. Translated, it gives CASSENGGNPEAFF.

J is TRBJ2-2 and V is TRBV27; D is perhaps TRBD1 or TRBD2 (5 bases each). The V end lost 3 bases, the J end lost 2 bases, and 13 bases lay between the germline ends. Per the germline V gene, CDR1 is MNHEY and CDR2 is SMNVEV (reference sequence). The CDR3 is 16 amino acids. DNA for the CDR3: TGTGCCAGCAGTTTCCTTGGGACGGAAAACACCGGGGAGCTGTTTTTT. It is translated as CASSFLGTENTGELFF.

The chain couples TRBV10-3 to TRBJ2-5, with 7 nucleotides matching TRBD2. The CDR3 length is 13 residues. Germline loops: CDR1 ENHRY, CDR2 SYGVKD. The junction had 9 bases not matched to a gene; V was cut back by 10 bases and J by 4 bases. CDR3 DNA: TGTGCCACTTCGGGGGGATCGAGAGAGACCCAGTACTTC. Protein product: CATSGGSRETQYF.

The V call is TRBV5-1, the J call TRBJ1-1; 11 bases fit TRBD1. Germline V gene data show CDR1 as SGHRS and CDR2 as YFSETQ. There are 15 residues in the CDR3. The junction had 6 bases not matched to a gene; V was cut back by 4 bases and J by 4 bases. CDR3 region: CASSGTGTGGTEAFF. Written as DNA, the CDR3 is TGCGCCAGCAGCGGCACCGGGACAGGGGGCACTGAAGCTTTCTTT.

The chain links TRBV27 to TRBJ1-1, with 8 bases that match TRBD1. The germline gives CDR1 MNHEY, CDR2 SMNVEV (reference sequence). This CDR3 region has 16 residues. Germline trimming cut 4 bases from V and 7 bases from J; bases unmatched to any gene: 14. DNA of the CDR3: TGTGCCAGCAGTTCATCCTTGACAGGGGCGCCCTTTGAAGCTTTCTTT. It translates to CASSSSLTGAPFEAFF.

V gene TRBV28 combines with J gene TRBJ1-2; 9 bases fit TRBD1. V shed 3 bases, J shed 8 bases, and the junction held 10 bases outside the gene matches. The CDR3 contains 15 residues. Germline V gives CDR1 MDHEN, CDR2 SYDVKM. Here the CDR3 reads CASSFTGTGTSGYTF. As DNA, the CDR3 is TGTGCCAGCAGTTTCACCGGGACAGGGACGAGCGGCTACACCTTC.

The J gene is TRBJ1-5, the V gene TRBV28; D is possibly TRBD1 (5 bases). Trimming shortened V by 5 bases and J by 3 bases, and 14 bases separated the two germline ends. Germline V gene sequence: CDR1 MDHEN, CDR2 SYDVKM. The CDR3 has 15 residues. In DNA form, the CDR3 reads TGTGCCAGCAGTCTCGGGGGGGTTACCAATCAGCCCCAGCATTTT. Its translation is CASSLGGVTNQPQHF.

The chain couples TRBV4-3 to TRBJ2-7; TRBD2 agrees at 12 bases. Trimming took 0 bases from V and 7 from J; bases not matched to a gene: 7. Germline CDR1 LGHNA, CDR2 YSLEER. The CDR3 sequence is 16 residues long. This chain's CDR3 is CASSQETSGRMREQYF. CDR3 sequence (DNA): TGCGCCAGCAGCCAAGAAACTAGCGGGAGGATGAGGGAGCAGTACTTC.

This clone was detected only once. The chain combines TRBV27 with TRBJ1-2; possibly TRBD1 for D (6 bases). Looked up from germline, CDR1 is MNHEY and CDR2 is SMNVEV (reference sequence). There are 15 residues in the CDR3. V lost 6 bases and J lost 2, with 16 bases in between. In DNA, the CDR3 is TGTGCCAGCAGGCCGGGGACAACGGGAAACTATGGCTACACCTTC. Protein sequence: CASRPGTTGNYGYTF.

The CDR3 loop is CASRGLVLGEQYF. In DNA form, the CDR3 reads TGTGCCAGCAGAGGGTTGGTTTTGGGCGAGCAGTACTTC. V usage is TRBV2 and J usage is TRBJ2-7; D not resolved. Trimming cost V 6 bases and J 6 bases, with 15 bases left between them. The CDR3 has 13 residues. Germline V CDR1 and CDR2: SNHLY, FYNNEI.

The rearrangement joins TRBV30 to TRBJ1-2; 10 positions agree with TRBD1. V gave up 4 bases and J gave up 5 bases; unmatched junction bases: 10. The CDR3 loop spans 15 amino acids. Germline V CDR1 and CDR2: GTSNPN, SVGIG (reference sequence). DNA of the CDR3: TGTGCCTGGATTCGAGTCCCGGGACAGGGGTATGGCTACACCTTC. The encoded protein is CAWIRVPGQGYGYTF.

This chain uses TRBV15 with TRBJ2-6; 7 nucleotides agree with TRBD1. The CDR3 runs to 17 residues. V gave up 3 bases and J gave up 0 bases; unmatched junction bases: 5. In germline, CDR1 is LNHNV, CDR2 YYDKDF (reference sequence). In DNA, the CDR3 is TGTGCCACCAGCAGCGGCAGGGGGAGCTCTGGGGCCAACGTCCTGACTTTC. This codes for CATSSGRGSSGANVLTF.

A single count supports this clone. J is TRBJ1-5 and V is TRBV28; no firm D call. The CDR3 contains 14 residues. The germline V gene has CDR1 MDHEN and CDR2 SYDVKM. V gave up 6 bases and J gave up 1 base, with 10 bases separating them. The CDR3: CASSPGGSNQPQHF. DNA of the CDR3: TGTGCCAGCAGCCCCGGAGGGAGCAATCAGCCCCAGCATTTT.

The V call is TRBV10-3, the J call TRBJ2-7, with D possibly TRBD2 on 5 matching bases. The V end lost 3 bases, the J end lost 3 bases, and 9 bases lay between the germline ends. This CDR3 contains 13 residues. Germline CDR1 ENHRY, CDR2 SYGVKD. CDR3 amino acids: CAISDPGSYEQYF. CDR3 DNA: TGTGCCATCAGTGACCCGGGAAGCTACGAGCAGTACTTC.